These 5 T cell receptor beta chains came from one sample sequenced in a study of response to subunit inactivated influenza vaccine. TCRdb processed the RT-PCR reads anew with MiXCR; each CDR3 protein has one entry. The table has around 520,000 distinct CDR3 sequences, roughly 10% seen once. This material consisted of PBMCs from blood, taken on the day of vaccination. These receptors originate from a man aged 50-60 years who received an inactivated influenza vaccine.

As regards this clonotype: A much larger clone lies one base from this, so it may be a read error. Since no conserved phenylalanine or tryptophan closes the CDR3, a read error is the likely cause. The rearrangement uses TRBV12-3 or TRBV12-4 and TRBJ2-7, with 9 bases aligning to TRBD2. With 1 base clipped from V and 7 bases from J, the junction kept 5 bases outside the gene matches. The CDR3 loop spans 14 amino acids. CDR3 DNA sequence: TGTGCCAGCAGTTTAGATGGGACTAGCAGTGAGCAGTACTGC. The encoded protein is CASSLDGTSSEQYC.

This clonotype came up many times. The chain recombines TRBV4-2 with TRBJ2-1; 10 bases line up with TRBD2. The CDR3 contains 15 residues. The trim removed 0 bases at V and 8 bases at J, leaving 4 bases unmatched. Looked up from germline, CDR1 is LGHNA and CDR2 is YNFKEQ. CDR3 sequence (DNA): TGTGCCAGCAGCCAAGAAGCGGGGGGGCGGGATGAGCAGTTCTTC. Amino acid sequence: CASSQEAGGRDEQFF.

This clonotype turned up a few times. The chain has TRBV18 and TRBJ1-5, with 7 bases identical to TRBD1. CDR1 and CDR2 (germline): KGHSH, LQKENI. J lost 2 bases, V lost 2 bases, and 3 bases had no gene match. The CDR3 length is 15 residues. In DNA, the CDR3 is TGTGCCAGCTCACCAGATGGACAGGGCAATCAGCCCCAGCATTTT. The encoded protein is CASSPDGQGNQPQHF.

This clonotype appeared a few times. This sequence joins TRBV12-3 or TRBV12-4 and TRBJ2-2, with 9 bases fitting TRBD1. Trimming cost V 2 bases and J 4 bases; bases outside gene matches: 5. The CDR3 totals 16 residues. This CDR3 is CASSLTDRGSTGELFF. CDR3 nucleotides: TGTGCCAGCAGTTTAACGGACAGGGGAAGCACCGGGGAGCTGTTTTTT.

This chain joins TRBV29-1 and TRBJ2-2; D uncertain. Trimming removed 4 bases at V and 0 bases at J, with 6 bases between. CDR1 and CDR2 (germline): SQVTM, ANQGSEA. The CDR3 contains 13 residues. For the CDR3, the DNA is TGCAGCGTTGGTCGGACGAACACCGGGGAGCTGTTTTTT. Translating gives CSVGRTNTGELFF.